This TCR beta chain comes out of a study of blood T cell repertoires in COVID-19. Study-level background: T cells, B-cell-depleted T cells, or PBMCs provided the cDNA or gDNA that served as material.

Donors in Cohort 3 counted as recovered after two negative PCRs, clearance, or symptom resolution. The assay was immunoSEQ multiplex PCR, and TCRdb's table has in-frame clones only and misses some. The sample consists of about 160,000 clones, around 80% of them appearing once. The ends lost 3 bases at V and 7 bases at J; junction bases unmatched: 9. CDR1 is SGDLS and CDR2 is YYNGEE in the germline V gene. This CDR3 is 16 amino acids long. Sequencing was performed on PBMCs or T cells enriched from blood (not recorded which). The sequence came from a woman in her forties or fifties who had recovered from COVID-19. The rearrangement joins TRBV9 to TRBJ2-2, with 10 nucleotides matching TRBD2. The CDR3 reads CASSASGRAFGGELFF. CDR3 bases: TGTGCCAGCAGCGCCAGCGGGAGGGCCTTCGGCGGGGAGCTGTTTTTT.